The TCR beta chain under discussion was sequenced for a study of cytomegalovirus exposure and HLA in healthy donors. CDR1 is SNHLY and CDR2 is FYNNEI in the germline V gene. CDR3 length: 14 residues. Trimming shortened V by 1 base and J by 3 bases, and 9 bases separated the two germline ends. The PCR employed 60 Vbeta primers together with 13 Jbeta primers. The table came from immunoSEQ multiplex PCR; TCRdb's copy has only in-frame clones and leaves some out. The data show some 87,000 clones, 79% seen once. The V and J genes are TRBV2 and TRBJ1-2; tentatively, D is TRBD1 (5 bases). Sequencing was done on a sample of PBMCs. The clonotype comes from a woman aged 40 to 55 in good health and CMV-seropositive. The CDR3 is CASSEVGRDYGYTF. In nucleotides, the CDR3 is TGTGCCAGCAGTGAAGTTGGCAGGGACTATGGCTACACCTTC.